This T cell receptor beta chain was identified in a study of CD8+ T cells in alopecia areata. V lost 8 bases, J lost 5 bases, and 4 bases stayed unmatched. This CDR3 is 12 amino acids long. The germline V gene has CDR1 SEHNR and CDR2 FQNEAQ (reference sequence). Study outcomes and limitations: Resident alphabeta T cells of normal skin are also sequenced in scalp samples.

This clone was detected only a few times. Its specificity is unknown. The sequencing template was cDNA reverse transcribed from extracted RNA. TCRdb keeps only in-frame clones here, not all; method: immunoSEQ multiplex PCR. Among around 140,000 clones listed, 45% to 60% were seen once. The receptor was isolated from a human donor with alopecia areata. The chain has TRBV7-9 and TRBJ1-2; TRBD1 agrees at 8 bases. The sequenced material came from CD4+ T cells sorted from blood. CDR3 sequence: CASRDRFYGYTF. The CDR3, as DNA: TGTGCCAGCCGGGACAGGTTTTATGGCTACACCTTC.